The 21 T cell receptor beta chains below were found in one sample sequenced in a study of CD8+CD57+ T cells in acquired aplastic anemia. Patients chosen for sequencing had CD8+CD57+ cells that had expanded, as shown by flow cytometry. It was genomic DNA that served as the template for profiling TCR beta VDJ and CDR3. TCRdb re-analysed the reads in MiXCR, keeping a single row per CDR3 protein. The sample contains about 150,000 distinct CDR3 sequences, just over 50% of which appear only once. Material for sequencing was sorted CD4+, CD8+, or CD8+CD57+ T cells (not recorded which) from PBMCs. The receptors here all came from a human donor with aplastic anemia.

In its sample, this clonotype was seen a few times. One end of the junction does not line up with germline, which may come from a read error. The chain uses TRBV7-7 and TRBJ2-5, with no clear D. This CDR3 contains 13 residues. From germline, CDR1 is SSHAT and CDR2 FNYEAQ (reference sequence). The DNA for the CDR3 is TGTGCTAGCAGCTTATACCGGCAAGAGACCCAGTACTTC. Its translation: CASSLYRQETQYF.

This clonotype showed up many times. The chain employs TRBV13 and TRBJ2-7; perhaps TRBD2 as D (6 bases). Germline V gene sequence: CDR1 PRHDT, CDR2 FYEKMQ (reference sequence). CDR3 length: 14 amino acids. Trimming took off 5 bases at V and 10 bases at J, with 21 bases between the two ends. For the CDR3, the DNA is TGTGCCAGCAGCCCTGAGGAGGGCTCTGGCCCCCAGTACTTC. Translation gives CASSPEEGSGPQYF. Combining the CDR3 with reference TRBV13 and TRBJ2-7 gives the whole variable domain AAGVIQSPRHLIKEKRETATLKCYPIPRHDTVYWYQQGPGQDPQFLISFYEKMQSDKGSIPDRFSAQQFSDYHSELNMSSLELGDSALYFCASSPEEGSGPQYFGPGTRLTVT.

This clonotype was detected many times. The chain joins TRBV5-5 to TRBJ1-2; D is perhaps TRBD1 (5 bases). V lost 2 bases, J lost 2 bases, and 13 bases lay in between. This CDR3 is 15 amino acids long. Looked up from germline, CDR1 is SGHKS and CDR2 is YYEKEE (reference sequence). CDR3 in amino acids: CASSLRDSGNYGYTF. CDR3 nucleotide sequence: TGTGCCAGCAGCTTAAGAGACAGCGGAAACTATGGCTACACCTTC.

V is TRBV5-4 and J is TRBJ1-2, with D maybe TRBD1 (5 bases). This CDR3 is 15 amino acids long. Between the trimmed V and J ends, which lost 0 bases and 8 bases, there was a span of 17 bases. In germline, CDR1 is SGHNT, CDR2 YYREEE (reference sequence). Written as DNA, the CDR3 is TGTGCCAGCAGCTTGGATGGGGGTAGGGAACAGGGCTACACCTTC. This translates into CASSLDGGREQGYTF.

This chain links TRBV20-1 with TRBJ2-7; possible D gene TRBD2, 5 bases. The CDR3 runs to 13 residues. V gave up 5 bases and J gave up 7 bases, with 18 bases separating them. In germline, CDR1 is DFQATT, CDR2 SNEGSKA (reference sequence). For the CDR3, the DNA is TGCAGTGCTCCGCCGGGGTTCACTCGGGAGCAGTACTTC. This codes for CSAPPGFTREQYF.

This rearrangement joins TRBV3-1 to TRBJ2-3, with 8 bases lining up with TRBD1. V was clipped by 4 bases and J by 1 base; unmatched bases: 1. The CDR3 covers 14 residues. Germline V gene data show CDR1 as LGHDT and CDR2 as YNNKEL (reference sequence). The chain's CDR3 is CASSPTGGTDTQYF. The CDR3 nucleotides read TGTGCCAGCAGCCCGACAGGGGGCACAGATACGCAGTATTTT.

In this sample, this clonotype turned up many times. The chain is built from TRBV12-3 or TRBV12-4 and TRBJ2-3; tentative D call: TRBD1 (5 bases). The CDR3 loop spans 15 amino acids. The V end was cut by 1 base, the J end by 0 bases, with 8 bases between. CDR3 DNA: TGTGCCAGCAGTTTAGGGACAAAAAGCACAGATACGCAGTATTTT. This gives the protein CASSLGTKSTDTQYF.

The chain employs TRBV24-1 and TRBJ1-2, with a possible D match to TRBD1 (5 bases). V was shortened by 0 bases and J by 10 bases, with 8 bases between the two germline ends. The length of the CDR3 is 12 residues. The germline gives CDR1 KGHDR, CDR2 SFDVKD. CDR3 region: CATSDLDSFYTF. Written as DNA, the CDR3 is TGTGCCACCAGTGATTTGGACAGTTTCTACACCTTC.

This clonotype was counted at least ten times. The CDR3 reads CSARGGLNQETQYF. In DNA form, the CDR3 reads TGCAGTGCTAGAGGGGGACTAAACCAAGAGACCCAGTACTTC. V gene TRBV20-1 combines with J gene TRBJ2-5; TRBD2 aligns across 7 bases. The V gene's germline CDR1 is DFQATT and CDR2 SNEGSKA (reference sequence). This CDR3 region has 14 residues. V lost 1 base and J lost 0; bases outside the gene matches: 2.

The chain has TRBV24-1 and TRBJ1-1, with no clear D. The CDR3 is 15 amino acids. Germline CDR1 and CDR2: KGHDR and SFDVKD. The germline V and J ends were trimmed by 9 bases and 1 base, with 17 bases remaining between them. CDR3 residues: CATVAEPPTNTEAFF. In nucleotides, the CDR3 is TGTGCCACCGTGGCCGAGCCACCTACGAACACTGAAGCTTTCTTT.

This rearrangement joins TRBV24-1 to TRBJ2-7, with D perhaps matching TRBD2 (6 bases). Between the trimmed V and J ends, which lost 8 bases and 7 bases, there was a span of 17 bases. Germline V CDR1 and CDR2: KGHDR, SFDVKD. The CDR3 is 13 amino acids. CDR3: CATNDTSLGEQYF. In DNA, the CDR3 is TGTGCCACCAATGACACTAGCCTGGGGGAGCAGTACTTC.

This clonotype turned up a few times. The chain recombines TRBV10-3 with TRBJ1-5; 10 bases are a match to TRBD1. CDR3 size: 14 residues. Germline CDR1 reads ENHRY; CDR2 reads SYGVKD. V was pared by 6 bases and J by 1 base, with 0 bases of the junction left unmatched. This CDR3 reads CAIRGQGSNQPQHF. The CDR3 region has the DNA TGTGCCATCAGGGGACAGGGGAGCAATCAGCCCCAGCATTTT.

This clonotype was seen at least ten times. The chain employs TRBV2 and TRBJ2-3; D is undetermined. The germline V gene has CDR1 SNHLY and CDR2 FYNNEI. V was pared by 10 bases and J by 4 bases, with 15 bases between. The CDR3 sequence is 13 residues long. The chain's CDR3 is CAITDLQADTQYF. The CDR3 DNA reads TGTGCCATTACGGACCTTCAGGCAGATACGCAGTATTTT.

At least ten counts were recorded for this clonotype. The chain joins TRBV7-9 to TRBJ2-7; 8 bases are a match to TRBD2. Trimming at V came to 0 bases and at J to 0 bases, leaving 4 bases not matched to a gene. Germline lookup yields CDR1 SEHNR and CDR2 FQNEAQ (reference sequence). The length of the CDR3 is 16 residues. DNA for the CDR3: TGTGCCAGCAGCTTAGCGGGCGGGAGGAGCTCCTACGAGCAGTACTTC. It yields the protein CASSLAGGRSSYEQYF.

This clonotype was detected only a few times. CDR3: CASSGSMNTEAFF. DNA for the CDR3: TGTGCCAGCAGTGGGAGCATGAACACTGAAGCTTTCTTT. The chain carries TRBV2 and TRBJ1-1; D gene unclear. CDR1 and CDR2 (germline): SNHLY, FYNNEI. Trimming cost V 4 bases and J 0 bases, with 6 bases left between them. The CDR3 extends over 13 amino acids.

This chain links TRBV11-2 with TRBJ2-5, with TRBD2 identical over 16 bases. The DNA matches TRBJ2-1 better at its end, which makes the J call doubtful. Germline V gene sequence: CDR1 SGHAT, CDR2 FQNNGV. The CDR3 is 16 amino acids. The CDR3 loop is CASSLGLAGGQHEQFF. The DNA of the CDR3 is TGTGCCAGCAGCTTGGGACTAGCGGGGGGGCAGCATGAGCAGTTCTTC.

The chain couples TRBV24-1 to TRBJ2-3; 9 nucleotides align to TRBD1. This CDR3 has 14 residues. The junction had 10 bases not matched to a gene; V was cut back by 8 bases and J by 8 bases. Germline V gene data show CDR1 as KGHDR and CDR2 as SFDVKD. The CDR3 DNA reads as TGTGCCACCACCTCGGGACAGGGACGCGGTACGCAGTATTTT. Encoded protein: CATTSGQGRGTQYF.

This chain joins TRBV6-5 and TRBJ2-2; 8 nucleotides align to TRBD2. Germline CDR1 MNHEY, CDR2 SVGAGI. This CDR3 is built from 17 residues. Trimming took 1 base from V and 1 from J; bases not matched to a gene: 5. The CDR3 sequence is CASSYYLAGLNTGELFF. The CDR3 DNA sequence: TGTGCCAGCAGTTACTATCTAGCGGGCTTGAACACCGGGGAGCTGTTTTTT.

The chain is built from TRBV2 and TRBJ2-7; D gene unclear. This CDR3 region has 15 residues. The germline CDR1 and CDR2 sequences are SNHLY and FYNNEI. Trimming removed 7 bases from V and 2 bases from J, with 18 bases in between. In DNA form, the CDR3 reads TGTGCCAGCACACCTCCGACGGCCTACGCCTACGAGCAGTACTTC. Protein product: CASTPPTAYAYEQYF.

At least ten counts were recorded for this clonotype. The V call is TRBV9, the J call TRBJ2-7; possibly TRBD1 or TRBD2 for D (5 bases each). Deletions cut 4 bases from V and 7 bases from J, with 15 bases between. CDR1 is SGDLS and CDR2 is YYNGEE in the germline V gene. The CDR3 is 13 amino acids. In DNA form, the CDR3 reads TGTGCCAGCAGCCCCGTTGGGGGAAGGGAGCAGTACTTC. It codes for CASSPVGGREQYF.

This clonotype occurred many times. V is TRBV6-2 or TRBV6-3 and J is TRBJ1-6; 7 nucleotides line up with TRBD1. The J segment lost 6 bases and the V segment lost 8 bases, leaving 4 bases of the junction unmatched. The CDR3 extends over 13 amino acids. The germline CDR1 and CDR2 sequences are MNHEY and SVGEGT. This CDR3 reads CASGRDSNSPLHF. The DNA for the CDR3 is TGTGCCAGCGGCCGGGACAGTAATTCACCCCTCCACTTT.